This TCR beta chain was identified in a study of blood T cell repertoires in COVID-19. The table came from immunoSEQ multiplex PCR; TCRdb's copy has only in-frame clones and leaves some out. In the table there are about 330,000 clones, around four fifths of which are singletons. Germline V gene sequence: CDR1 SGHDN, CDR2 FVKESK. The CDR3 loop spans 14 amino acids. V was shortened by 5 bases and J by 0 bases, with 11 bases between the two germline ends. This chain uses TRBV14 with TRBJ2-7, with D possibly TRBD2 on 6 matching bases. Sequences were obtained from peripheral blood. The TCR originated in a woman aged 45-60 years with acute or convalescent COVID-19. The CDR3 spells CASSSGLSSYEQYF. CDR3 sequence (DNA): TGTGCCAGCAGCTCGGGACTGAGCTCCTACGAGCAGTACTTC.